This TCR beta chain is from a study of T cell repertoires in cytomegalovirus infection. In the study overall: Based on public TCR beta signatures, there were indications of CMV infection and of a matching HLA type. Study results and limitations: People with CMV and the relevant HLA were identified by cumulative public TCR beta family frequency. CMV-specific HLA-C-restricted TCR beta clonotypes dominated the ex vivo response.

A remark on this clonotype: No antigen is known for it.

Deletions cut 7 bases from V and 6 bases from J, with 13 bases between. The CDR3 runs to 14 residues. From germline, CDR1 is SNHLY and CDR2 FYNNEI. From the reads, TCRdb called clonotypes with MiXCR, one entry per CDR3 protein. The repertoire holds more than 150,000 distinct CDR3 sequences, with under 25% as singletons. The chain recombines TRBV2 with TRBJ1-6; D might be TRBD1 (5 bases). Sequences were obtained from PBMCs. This receptor was taken from a human donor in good health (CMV status not recorded). Some clones in this sample may be carry-over from other donors' samples. The CDR3 here is CASKLDSLNSPLHF. As DNA, the CDR3 is TGTGCCAGCAAACTTGACAGCCTTAATTCACCCCTCCACTTT.